The 9 T cell receptor beta chains listed next were all sequenced from one sample in a study of blood T cell repertoires in COVID-19. Some clones are missing from TCRdb's copy, which holds only in-frame ones; the method was immunoSEQ multiplex PCR. Here the sample spans 150,000 to 200,000 clones, around 88% being singletons. Sequenced material: peripheral blood. The source is a human donor in a cohort sampled during active COVID-19.

The V call is TRBV28, the J call TRBJ1-1, with D perhaps matching TRBD1 (5 bases). V was cut by 5 bases and J by 5 bases, with 15 bases left in between. Germline CDR1 and CDR2: MDHEN and SYDVKM. The CDR3 runs 14 residues. The CDR3 nucleotides read TGTGCCAGCAGTCCACCCCGAGGGACTACTGAAGCTTTCTTT. Protein sequence: CASSPPRGTTEAFF.

The chain recombines TRBV15 with TRBJ2-1; 13 nucleotides align to TRBD2. Germline V gene lookup returns CDR1 LNHNV and CDR2 YYDKDF (reference sequence). This CDR3 contains 22 residues. V gave up 0 bases and J gave up 4 bases; unmatched junction bases: 18. The CDR3, as DNA: TGTGCCACCAGCAGAGAGGGCCGGACTAGCGGGAGACCATCGAGGGCTTACAATGAGCAGTTCTTC. It codes for CATSREGRTSGRPSRAYNEQFF.

The gene calls are TRBV29-1 and TRBJ1-2; tentative D call: TRBD1 (5 bases). The CDR3 is 12 residues long. The V end lost 3 bases, the J end lost 6 bases, and 11 bases lay between the germline ends. Germline V gene lookup returns CDR1 SQVTM and CDR2 ANQGSEA. The CDR3 protein is CSVDRGLDGYTF. CDR3 DNA: TGCAGCGTTGATAGGGGTCTGGATGGCTACACCTTC.

This chain joins TRBV6-1 and TRBJ2-7; 7 bases match TRBD2. From germline, CDR1 is MNHNS and CDR2 SASEGT. The CDR3 runs to 18 residues. Germline trimming cut 2 bases from V and 2 bases from J; bases unmatched to any gene: 15. The CDR3 DNA reads TGTGCCAGCAGTGAACTGATATCAGGACTAGGTAATACCTACGAGCAGTACTTC. Translated, it gives CASSELISGLGNTYEQYF.

This sequence joins TRBV30 and TRBJ1-6; TRBD1 agrees at 9 bases. The CDR3 covers 15 residues. V gave up 3 bases and J gave up 10 bases; unmatched junction bases: 10. Germline loops: CDR1 GTSNPN, CDR2 SVGIG (reference sequence). CDR3 loop: CAWSELTGGNSPLHF. DNA for the CDR3: TGTGCCTGGAGCGAGCTGACAGGGGGAAACTCACCCCTCCACTTT.

The chain joins TRBV6-5 to TRBJ1-2; 8 bases match TRBD1. This CDR3 has 14 amino acids. The germline V gene has CDR1 MNHEY and CDR2 SVGAGI. V shed 8 bases and J 4 bases; nucleotides not matched to a gene: 9. DNA for the CDR3: TGTGCCAGCCATAAGACAGGGGCCCTCTATGGCTACACCTTC. Translated, it gives CASHKTGALYGYTF.

The chain carries TRBV28 and TRBJ1-6; 11 bases fit TRBD1. This CDR3 comprises 15 residues. Germline loops: CDR1 MDHEN, CDR2 SYDVKM. The J segment lost 9 bases and the V segment lost 5 bases, leaving 6 bases of the junction unmatched. The chain's CDR3 is CASSPGQGAFSPLHF. CDR3 in DNA: TGTGCCAGCAGTCCCGGACAGGGGGCTTTTTCACCCCTCCACTTT.

The chain employs TRBV9 and TRBJ2-2; 9 nucleotides line up with TRBD1. V gave up 3 bases and J gave up 4 bases; unmatched junction bases: 7. CDR1 SGDLS and CDR2 YYNGEE come from the germline V gene. The CDR3 runs 16 residues. CDR3 nucleotides: TGTGCCAGCAGCGGACCGGGACAGGGTACCACCGGGGAGCTGTTTTTT. Translation gives CASSGPGQGTTGELFF.

This rearrangement joins TRBV5-4 to TRBJ2-2; the match to TRBD2 covers 7 bases. CDR1 is SGHNT, CDR2 YYREEE, per germline (reference sequence). The CDR3 consists of 14 residues. Trimming at V came to 3 bases and at J to 2 bases, leaving 1 base not matched to a gene. CDR3 amino acids: CASSWDYNTGELFF. The DNA of the CDR3 is TGTGCCAGCAGCTGGGACTACAACACCGGGGAGCTGTTTTTT.